Listed below are T cell receptor beta chains from one sample, sequenced in a study of shared clonotypes between healthy human individuals. Some clones are missing from TCRdb's copy, which holds only in-frame ones; the method was immunoSEQ multiplex PCR. The table includes roughly 2.1 million clones, more than 85% detected once. Sequencing was carried out using naive CD8+ T cells from PBMCs. These receptors were taken from a man between 18 and 29 years old in good health. Some clones in this sample may be carry-over from other donors' samples. The CDR3 runs from the conserved cysteine through the conserved F or W. A D gene is named only where the DNA matches it firmly. Clone size is not always given. Where it is, it says once, few, many or a class for expanded clones.

>TRBJ1-2|once|-|TRBV6-5
TGTGCCAGCAGTTACTCAGGGCCAGGCGGGTATGGCTACACCTTC
CASSYSGPGGYGYTF
>TRBJ2-7|once|TRBD2|TRBV4-3
TGCGCCAGCAGCCAAGCCGCCGGGCCTAGCGGACCTTCCTACGAGCAGTACTTC
CASSQAAGPSGPSYEQYF
>TRBJ1-2|-|-|TRBV28
TGTGCCAGCAGTTTTTATAGCACTAACTATGGCTACACCTTC
CASSFYSTNYGYTF
>TRBJ2-7|-|-|TRBV28
TGTGCCAGCAGGCCACACCTACAGGGCGAGCAGTACTTC
CASRPHLQGEQYF
>TRBJ1-4|-|TRBD1|TRBV4-1
TGCGCCAGCAGCCAACTTCCAGGGGGTGAAAAACTGTTTTTT
CASSQLPGGEKLFF
>TRBJ2-2|-|TRBD2|TRBV29-1
TGCAGCGTTGAAGAGGACAGCGGGAGATTTCCCGGGGAGCTGTTTTTT
CSVEEDSGRFPGELFF
>TRBJ1-2|-|TRBD1|TRBV27
TGTGCCAGCAAAAAGGACAGGTTTTACAACTATGGCTACACCTTC
CASKKDRFYNYGYTF
>TRBJ2-1|-|TRBD1|TRBV28
TGTGCCAGCAGGGCGGACAGGCACTTTTCCAATGAGCAGTTCTTC
CASRADRHFSNEQFF
>TRBJ2-7|-|-|TRBV28
TGTGCCAGCAGTAGAGACAGGTCCTTGCCCTACGAGCAGTACTTC
CASSRDRSLPYEQYF
>TRBJ1-2|-|-|TRBV4-3
TGCGCCAGCAGCCAAGATTTAGGGACGACTCCCTATGGCTACACCTTC
CASSQDLGTTPYGYTF
>TRBJ1-4|-|-|TRBV7-9
TGTGCCAGCAGCTTAGCAGGGGCTAACTATAATGAAAAACTGTTTTTT
CASSLAGANYNEKLFF
>TRBJ2-5|-|-|TRBV9
TGTGCCAGCAGCGCCGGGCTGTTGCCCACCCCGGAGACCCAGTACTTC
CASSAGLLPTPETQYF
>TRBJ1-1|-|TRBD1|TRBV27
TGTGCCAGCAGTTTATCTGGGACAGGGTTGAACACTGAAGCTTTCTTT
CASSLSGTGLNTEAFF
>TRBJ1-1|-|TRBD1|TRBV10-3
TGTGCCAGCCCGGAGGGGGACAGGGCTTTTCAGGTGAACACTGAAGCTTTCTTT
CASPEGDRAFQVNTEAFF
>TRBJ2-7|-|-|TRBV6-5
TGTGCCAGCTCAACAGGCTCCTACGAGCAGTACTTC
CASSTGSYEQYF
>TRBJ2-3|-|TRBD1|TRBV11-3
TGTGCCAGCAGCTCTATGACAGGGCTCACCACAGATACGCAGTATTTT
CASSSMTGLTTDTQYF
>TRBJ2-3|-|-|TRBV6-5
TGTGCCAGCAGTTACTCCAGGGGAAGTAGGACAGATACGCAGTATTTT
CASSYSRGSRTDTQYF
>TRBJ2-5|-|-|TRBV7-9
TGTGCCAGCAGCTTAACTTTTGGAGAGACCCAGTACTTC
CASSLTFGETQYF
>TRBJ2-1|-|-|TRBV9
TGTGCCAGCAGCGTAGGCCAGGGCCTACTCAATGAGCAGTTCTTC
CASSVGQGLLNEQFF
>TRBJ1-2|-|TRBD1|TRBV4-1
TGCGCCAGCAGCCCCTCAGGGGGCAGCAACTATGGCTACACCTTC
CASSPSGGSNYGYTF
>TRBJ1-2|once|TRBD1|TRBV6-5
TGTGCCAGCAATCCGGGGACAGGCTATGGCTACACCTTC
CASNPGTGYGYTF
>TRBJ2-1|-|TRBD1|TRBV7-3
TGTGCCAGCAGCTCCATGACAGGGGACAGGGACTACAATGAGCAGTTCTTC
CASSSMTGDRDYNEQFF
>TRBJ2-5|-|-|TRBV28
TGTGCCAGCAGTTCTCGCCTCAGGGGCGCGGAGACCCAGTACTTC
CASSSRLRGAETQYF
>TRBJ2-7|-|TRBD2|TRBV4-3
TGCGCCAGCAGCCAAGCTCCCGGACTAGCGGGACCAGCCTACGAGCAGTACTTC
CASSQAPGLAGPAYEQYF
>TRBJ2-1|-|TRBD2|TRBV13
TGTGCCAGCAGCTCCGGACTAGCGCCCTACAATGAGCAGTTCTTC
CASSSGLAPYNEQFF
>TRBJ2-7|-|TRBD1|TRBV29-1
TGCAGCGTTGGGACAGGCCCACTCGAGCAGTACTTC
CSVGTGPLEQYF
>TRBJ2-7|-|TRBD1|TRBV27
TGTGCCAGCAGTTTCGGACAGGGACGGTACGAGCAGTACTTC
CASSFGQGRYEQYF
>TRBJ2-7|-|TRBD1|TRBV5-5
TGTGCCAGCAGCTCGGGGACAGCCTACGAGCAGTACTTC
CASSSGTAYEQYF
>TRBJ2-3|-|-|TRBV12-5
TGTGCTAGTGGTTTGACGGACGCTAGCACAGATACGCAGTATTTT
CASGLTDASTDTQYF
>TRBJ2-1|-|-|TRBV9
TGTGCCAGCGGACCCCTAGGAGTTGAGCAGTTCTTC
CASGPLGVEQFF
>TRBJ1-1|-|TRBD1|TRBV28
TGTGCCAGCAGTCCAAGGAGCCCGGGACAGATTCGTGAAGCTTTCTTT
CASSPRSPGQIREAFF
>TRBJ2-7|-|-|TRBV14
TGTGCCAGCAGCCCCTCGGTCCGCGCGGGAAACGAGCAGTACTTC
CASSPSVRAGNEQYF
>TRBJ2-2|-|-|TRBV5-1
TGCGCCAGCAGCTCCGCAGCTTACACCGGGGAGCTGTTTTTT
CASSSAAYTGELFF
>TRBJ2-7|-|TRBD1|TRBV7-9
TGTGCCAGCAGTTTCCCGGGACAGGGTTCCTACGAGCAGTACTTC
CASSFPGQGSYEQYF
>TRBJ2-7|-|TRBD1|TRBV7-8
TGTGCCAGCAGGCTTGACCCCGGGACAGGTTACGAGCAGTACTTC
CASRLDPGTGYEQYF
>TRBJ1-1|-|-|TRBV5-1
TGCGCCAGCAGCCCCTCAACACCTATGAACACTGAAGCTTTCTTT
CASSPSTPMNTEAFF
>TRBJ2-7|-|-|TRBV27
TGTGCCAGCAGCAGTTCGGCATACGAGCAGTACTTC
CASSSSAYEQYF
>TRBJ1-1|-|-|TRBV19
TGTGCCAGTAGTTGGAGTAACACTGAAGCTTTCTTT
CASSWSNTEAFF
>TRBJ2-7|-|-|TRBV7-9
TGTGCCAGCAGCTACCCCGGTGGGGACGAGCAGTACTTC
CASSYPGGDEQYF
>TRBJ2-5|-|TRBD2|TRBV11-2
TGTGCCAGCAGCCCACGCGGGGGGAGCCTACTGGCGGAGACCCAGTACTTC
CASSPRGGSLLAETQYF
>TRBJ2-7|-|TRBD1|TRBV5-1
TGCGCCAGCAGCTTTTGGACAGGGCTATCCTACGAGCAGTACTTC
CASSFWTGLSYEQYF
>TRBJ2-3|-|TRBD1|TRBV7-9
TGTGCCAGCAGCCCTGGACAGGGGGCTTTTGTTGATACGCAGTATTTT
CASSPGQGAFVDTQYF
>TRBJ1-2|-|TRBD1|TRBV29-1
TGCAGCGCTAGGACAGGGGGCCTAGGTAGCTATGGCTACACCTTC
CSARTGGLGSYGYTF
>TRBJ1-2|few|-|TRBV21-1
TGTGCCAGGGTTGGCTACACCTTC
CARVGYTF
>TRBJ2-1|-|TRBD2|TRBV6-5
TGTGCCAGCAGTACGAGCGGGAGGGCCAATGAGCAGTTCTTC
CASSTSGRANEQFF
>TRBJ2-7|-|TRBD2|TRBV11-1
TGTGCCAGCAGCTTTGGATCGGGGGGCTACGAGCAGTACTTC
CASSFGSGGYEQYF
>TRBJ2-7|-|-|TRBV29-1
TGCAGCGTCCAATACCTGGGCGAGCAGTACTTC
CSVQYLGEQYF
>TRBJ2-7|-|-|TRBV19
TGTGCCAGTAGTATAGAACCCGCCTCCTACGAGCAGTACTTC
CASSIEPASYEQYF
>TRBJ2-1|-|TRBD2|TRBV19
TGTGCCAGTAGCCGAGCGGGATCCCCCTACAATGAGCAGTTCTTC
CASSRAGSPYNEQFF
>TRBJ2-5|-|TRBD1|TRBV13
TGTGCCAGCAGCACGGGACAGTTCTGGGAGACCCAGTACTTC
CASSTGQFWETQYF
>TRBJ1-1|-|TRBD1|TRBV28
TGTGCCAGCAGTTTAGGGACAGGGGACGAAGCTTTCTTT
CASSLGTGDEAFF
>TRBJ2-3|-|-|TRBV12-2
TGTGCAAGTCGCTTAAGGCCCCGTGGGACAGTCTGCACAGATACGCAGTATTTT
CASRLRPRGTVCTDTQYF
>TRBJ1-2|-|TRBD1|TRBV5-6
TGTGCCAGCAGCTCGTCGACAGGGCCCTATGGCTACACCTTC
CASSSSTGPYGYTF
>TRBJ2-3|-|TRBD1|TRBV2
TGTGCCAGCACCGACGGGACAGGGGGCACAGATACGCAGTATTTT
CASTDGTGGTDTQYF
>TRBJ2-3|-|-|TRBV4-2
TGTGCCAGCAGCCAAGAGTTGCCAGGGACCCTGACAGATACGCAGTATTTT
CASSQELPGTLTDTQYF